The 5 T cell receptor beta chains reported below all come from one sample, sequenced in a study of T-cell memory formation after mild COVID-19. From the 5' RACE reads, TCRdb called clonotypes with MiXCR, one entry per CDR3 protein. The table lists hundreds of thousands of distinct CDR3 sequences, approximately 19% of them singletons. The specimen sequenced was PBMCs or a T cell subset sorted from them (not recorded which). The source is a young man who had mild COVID-19 (a few samples of this study predate the infection). Cell type and time point are not known.

This clonotype was seen more than once but under ten times. The genes are TRBV12-3 or TRBV12-4 and TRBJ2-5; 12 bases fit TRBD2. The CDR3 loop spans 16 amino acids. Trimming at V came to 6 bases and at J to 5 bases, leaving 10 bases not matched to a gene. The CDR3 is CASRSPSGGEWETQYF. In nucleotides, the CDR3 is TGTGCCAGCAGATCTCCTAGCGGGGGGGAGTGGGAGACCCAGTACTTC.

This clonotype appeared a few times. The junction shows a germline mismatch at one end, possibly a read error. This chain connects TRBV5-1 to TRBJ2-1; D may be TRBD2 (5 bases). Germline CDR1 is SGHRS and CDR2 is YFSETQ. This CDR3 has 13 amino acids. CDR3 sequence (DNA): TGCGCCAGCAGCTTGGCTAGCTACGATGAGCAGTTCTTC. Amino acid sequence: CASSLASYDEQFF.

V usage is TRBV7-2 and J usage is TRBJ1-2; no reliable D call. CDR3 length: 14 amino acids. V was pared by 3 bases and J by 1 base, with 9 bases between. Per germline, CDR1 SGHTA and CDR2 FQGNSA. The CDR3 spells CASSFPARNYGYTF. CDR3 nucleotides: TGTGCCAGCAGCTTCCCGGCCCGTAACTATGGCTACACCTTC.

This chain connects TRBV7-9 to TRBJ2-2, with D perhaps matching TRBD2 (6 bases). Germline CDR1 SEHNR, CDR2 FQNEAQ (reference sequence). The CDR3 length is 14 residues. Trimming left V 8 bases short and J 4 bases short, with 14 bases between. CDR3 bases: TGTGCCAGCCCCCGGCCCGGGGGCACCGGGGAGCTGTTTTTT. Amino acid sequence: CASPRPGGTGELFF. The full variable domain, in which reference TRBV7-9 and TRBJ2-2 provide the parts outside the CDR3, is DTGVSQNPRHKITKRGQNVTFRCDPISEHNRLYWYRQTLGQGPEFLTYFQNEAQLEKSRLLSDRFSAERPKGSFSTLEIQRTEQGDSAMYLCASPRPGGTGELFFGEGSRLTVL.

The J gene is TRBJ2-1, the V gene TRBV5-1; 8 bases fit TRBD1. CDR1 is SGHRS and CDR2 is YFSETQ in the germline V gene. The V gene end was trimmed by 4 bases and the J gene end by 7 bases; junction bases not matched to a gene: 4. This CDR3 has 13 amino acids. The CDR3 coding sequence is TGCGCCAGCAGCGCAGGGGACAGGAATGAGCAGTTCTTC. Amino acid sequence: CASSAGDRNEQFF.